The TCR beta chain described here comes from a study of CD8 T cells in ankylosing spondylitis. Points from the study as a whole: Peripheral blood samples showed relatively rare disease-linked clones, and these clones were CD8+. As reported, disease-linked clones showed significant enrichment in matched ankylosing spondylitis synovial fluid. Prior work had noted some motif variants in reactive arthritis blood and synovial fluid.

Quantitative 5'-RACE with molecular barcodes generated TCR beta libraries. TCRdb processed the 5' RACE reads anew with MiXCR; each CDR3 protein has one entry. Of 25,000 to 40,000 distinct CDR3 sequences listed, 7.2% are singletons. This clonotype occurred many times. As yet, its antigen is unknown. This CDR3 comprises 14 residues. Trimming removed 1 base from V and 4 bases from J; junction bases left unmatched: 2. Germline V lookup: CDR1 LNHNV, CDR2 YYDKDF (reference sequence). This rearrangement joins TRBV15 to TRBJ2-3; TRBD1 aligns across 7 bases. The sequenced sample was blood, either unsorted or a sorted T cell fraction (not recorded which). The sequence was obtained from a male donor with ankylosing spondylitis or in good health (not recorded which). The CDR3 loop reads CATSRGQGPDTQYF. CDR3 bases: TGTGCCACCAGCAGAGGACAGGGCCCAGATACGCAGTATTTT.